These 14 T cell receptor beta chains came from one sample sequenced in a study of blood T cells in healthy people across ages. Primers used in a second PCR of about 6 to 11 cycles were a sample-barcoded 5' primer and a J-beta primer mix. TCRdb analysed the 5' RACE reads with MiXCR anew, one entry per CDR3 protein. The table has fewer than 900,000 distinct CDR3 sequences, 35% to 45% seen once. The sample comprised blood. All receptors come from a woman aged 55-69 years in good health.

This clonotype was detected many times. V gene TRBV12-3 or TRBV12-4 combines with J gene TRBJ2-2; D unresolved. V lost 3 bases to trimming and J lost 3 bases, with 5 bases between them. This CDR3 region has 13 residues. The CDR3, as DNA: TGTGCCAGCAGTTTTAAGGACACCGGGGAGCTGTTTTTT. As protein: CASSFKDTGELFF.

V and J are TRBV7-2 and TRBJ1-3; 7 bases are shared with TRBD1. The CDR3 consists of 13 residues. Germline trimming cut 3 bases from V and 7 bases from J; bases unmatched to any gene: 3. Germline lookup yields CDR1 SGHTA and CDR2 FQGNSA. CDR3 bases: TGTGCCAGCAGCTTGGGACAGCGGAACACCATATATTTT. Encoded protein: CASSLGQRNTIYF.

This clonotype was recorded a few times. The rearrangement joins TRBV27 to TRBJ2-7; 10 nucleotides agree with TRBD2. This CDR3 has 14 amino acids. CDR1 MNHEY and CDR2 SMNVEV come from the germline V gene (reference sequence). V lost 4 bases, J lost 6 bases, and 6 bases stayed unmatched. Here the CDR3 DNA reads TGTGCCAGCAGTTCCGGACTAGCGGAGTCCGAGCAGTACTTC. Its translation is CASSSGLAESEQYF.

The chain carries TRBV25-1 and TRBJ1-4, with TRBD1 matching over 7 bases. CDR3 length: 15 amino acids. The V gene end was trimmed by 2 bases and the J gene end by 7 bases; junction bases not matched to a gene: 7. In germline, CDR1 is MGHDK, CDR2 SYGVNS. CDR3 coding DNA: TGTGCCAGCAGTGAACTCAGGGGGTTGGGTGAAAAACTGTTTTTT. This encodes CASSELRGLGEKLFF.

This clonotype was found a few times. This sequence joins TRBV3-1 and TRBJ2-7; TRBD1 matches at 7 bases. Germline CDR1 is LGHDT and CDR2 is YNNKEL (reference sequence). V was pared by 2 bases and J by 4 bases, with 5 bases of the junction left unmatched. This CDR3 is built from 14 residues. The CDR3 nucleotides are TGTGCCAGCAGCCAATGGACAGGCCCTTACGAGCAGTACTTC. Translation: CASSQWTGPYEQYF.

This clonotype was found many times. The chain carries TRBV15 and TRBJ2-1; 14 nucleotides agree with TRBD2. Germline V lookup: CDR1 LNHNV, CDR2 YYDKDF (reference sequence). The junction had 7 bases not matched to a gene; V was cut back by 5 bases and J by 7 bases. This CDR3 is 16 amino acids long. The chain's CDR3 is CATSAGTSGGRNEQFF. The CDR3, as DNA: TGTGCCACCAGCGCAGGGACTAGCGGGGGCAGGAATGAGCAGTTCTTC.

This clonotype has just a few counts. This chain joins TRBV4-3 and TRBJ1-2; 8 positions agree with TRBD1. CDR3 length: 15 amino acids. The germline V gene encodes CDR1 LGHNA and CDR2 YSLEER. The ends lost 3 bases at V and 4 bases at J; junction bases unmatched: 7. The CDR3 bases are TGCGCCAGCAGCCAGTCCCAGGGGGCGGGCTATGGCTACACCTTC. It yields the protein CASSQSQGAGYGYTF.

The chain carries TRBV28 and TRBJ1-2, with D possibly TRBD1 on 5 matching bases. Germline loops: CDR1 MDHEN, CDR2 SYDVKM. V shed 5 bases and J shed 3 bases, with 22 bases lying between them. CDR3 length equals 17 residues. CDR3 nucleotide sequence: TGTGCCAGCAGTGGAATTTCGGGGCAGATCCTTTACTATGGCTACACCTTC. Its translation is CASSGISGQILYYGYTF.

This clonotype was detected a few times. The chain is built from TRBV29-1 and TRBJ2-2, with D possibly matching TRBD2 (6 bases). Germline V gene sequence: CDR1 SQVTM, CDR2 ANQGSEA. V lost 7 bases and J lost 6, with 12 bases in between. The CDR3 runs 12 residues. The CDR3 here is CSADGGPGELFF. The CDR3 region has the DNA TGCAGCGCGGACGGGGGTCCCGGGGAGCTGTTTTTT.

J is TRBJ1-1 and V is TRBV12-3 or TRBV12-4, with D unresolved. Trimming took 6 bases from V and 4 from J, leaving 9 bases between them. There are 12 residues in the CDR3. The CDR3 nucleotides read TGTGCCAGCAGCTTTACATTCACTGAAGCTTTCTTT. This codes for CASSFTFTEAFF.

This clonotype showed up just a few times. This chain links TRBV5-1 with TRBJ1-5; a weak D match, TRBD1 (5 bases). The CDR3 runs 14 residues. CDR1 is SGHRS and CDR2 is YFSETQ in the germline V gene. Trimming took off 0 bases at V and 10 bases at J, with 14 bases between the two ends. The CDR3 DNA sequence: TGCGCCAGCAGCTTGGGAACAGGCGAACACCCCCAGCATTTT. This gives the protein CASSLGTGEHPQHF. The variable domain in full, completed from reference TRBV5-1 and TRBJ1-5, reads KAGVTQTPRYLIKTRGQQVTLSCSPISGHRSVSWYQQTPGQGLQFLFEYFSETQRNKGNFPGRFSGRQFSNSRSEMNVSTLELGDSALYLCASSLGTGEHPQHFGDGTRLSIL.

This clonotype was picked up a small number of times. The chain carries TRBV5-1 and TRBJ2-1, with D maybe TRBD2 (6 bases). The J call could be wrong; TRBJ2-7 is a better fit for the DNA end. The CDR3 totals 15 residues. CDR1 and CDR2 (germline): SGHRS, YFSETQ. CDR3: CASSFAPVDYNEQYF. CDR3 sequence (DNA): TGCGCCAGCAGCTTCGCCCCCGTGGACTACAATGAGCAGTACTTC.

CDR3 region: CASSSASDAYNEQYF. The CDR3 region has the DNA TGTGCCAGTAGTTCGGCTAGCGATGCCTACAATGAGCAGTACTTC. The gene calls are TRBV19 and TRBJ2-5; D is possibly TRBD2 (6 bases). Trimming shortened V by 5 bases and J by 11 bases, and 24 bases separated the two germline ends. The CDR3 runs to 15 residues. Germline-derived CDR1 and CDR2 are LNHDA and SQIVND (reference sequence).

A few counts support this clonotype. This chain uses TRBV20-1 with TRBJ1-2; 7 nucleotides align to TRBD1. In germline, CDR1 is DFQATT, CDR2 SNEGSKA (reference sequence). The CDR3 consists of 16 residues. V lost 6 bases, J lost 4 bases, and 17 bases stayed unmatched. CDR3 nucleotide sequence: TGCAGTGCCAACCAGGACAGGCGCCTAAACTTCTATGGCTACACCTTC. Protein: CSANQDRRLNFYGYTF.